This TCR beta chain derives from a study of shared clonotypes between healthy human individuals. The wider study: Contributing individuals were two females and a few males aged 18 to 49.

Points from the study as a whole: The four-donor shared clonotypes exceeded non-shared clonotypes in generation probability, with non-shared ones scoring lower. Memory subsets had estimated richness that was generally smaller than that of naive subsets.

On this clone itself: Its antigen remains unknown.

The germline V gene has CDR1 KGHSH and CDR2 LQKENI. V lost 0 bases, J lost 0 bases, and 11 bases lay in between. The CDR3 loop spans 16 amino acids. Method: immunoSEQ multiplex PCR; TCRdb's copy keeps in-frame clones and lacks some. The sample lists over 400,000 clones, around 96% occurring once. Sequencing was carried out using naive CD4+ T cells sorted from blood. The sample's subset: CD45RA+ positively selected. The clonotype comes from a woman in her twenties or thirties in good health. V usage is TRBV18 and J usage is TRBJ1-1; D is undetermined. The CDR3 sequence is CASSPPSVGLNTEAFF. In DNA form, the CDR3 reads TGTGCCAGCTCACCACCATCCGTCGGGTTGAACACTGAAGCTTTCTTT.